The 18 T cell receptor beta chains reported below all come from one sample, sequenced in a study. Via MiXCR, TCRdb re-called the RT-PCR reads, giving one row per CDR3 protein. Of hundreds of thousands of distinct CDR3 sequences in the sample, 13% to 15% were seen once. Sequencing input: memory CD4+ T cells from blood. The source is a female donor in good health, serving as a healthy control.

The table lists this clonotype with many counts. This chain connects TRBV12-3 or TRBV12-4 to TRBJ2-3; the D is unclear. The ends were cut back, 8 bases at V and 6 bases at J, with 12 bases in the middle. The CDR3 has 12 amino acids. CDR3 loop: CASSPLSDTQYF. The CDR3 nucleotides are TGTGCCAGCTCCCCGCTCTCGGATACGCAGTATTTT.

This clonotype turned up a few times. This chain links TRBV20-1 with TRBJ2-2; perhaps D is TRBD1 or TRBD2 (5 bases each). Germline V lookup: CDR1 DFQATT, CDR2 SNEGSKA (reference sequence). The length of the CDR3 is 15 residues. V lost 6 bases, J lost 0 bases, and 14 bases lay in between. CDR3 bases: TGCAGTGCAACGGGACGGGTTACGAACACCGGGGAGCTGTTTTTT. Translating it yields CSATGRVTNTGELFF.

This clonotype turned up a few times. The chain combines TRBV20-1 with TRBJ2-1; 7 bases line up with TRBD2. The CDR3 contains 17 residues. CDR1 is DFQATT and CDR2 is SNEGSKA in the germline V gene (reference sequence). The V and J ends lost 1 base and 1 base, in that order; junction bases with no gene match: 10. The DNA for the CDR3 is TGCAGTGCTAGAGTTGGTGGGAGGGGTGCTTCCTACAATGAGCAGTTCTTC. Its protein product is CSARVGGRGASYNEQFF.

V and J are TRBV20-1 and TRBJ2-1, with 8 bases lining up with TRBD2. The germline gives CDR1 DFQATT, CDR2 SNEGSKA (reference sequence). The CDR3 has 17 amino acids. J gave up 0 bases and V 1 base, and 8 bases lay outside the gene matches. This CDR3 reads CSARVQGSGVSYNEQFF. The CDR3 bases are TGCAGTGCTAGAGTTCAGGGTAGCGGGGTCTCCTACAATGAGCAGTTCTTC.

This clonotype was counted once. The V call is TRBV30, the J call TRBJ1-4; D not resolved. Trimming stripped 3 bases from V and 9 bases from J, with 20 bases between. The CDR3 is 15 residues long. Looked up from germline, CDR1 is GTSNPN and CDR2 is SVGIG (reference sequence). The CDR3: CAWSAAWGMGKKLFF. CDR3 bases: TGTGCCTGGAGCGCAGCCTGGGGTATGGGGAAAAAACTGTTTTTT.

The chain is built from TRBV6-2 or TRBV6-3 and TRBJ2-4, with unresolved D. Germline V gene data show CDR1 as MNHEY and CDR2 as SVGEGT. The ends were cut back, 6 bases at V and 0 bases at J, with 9 bases in the middle. The length of the CDR3 is 14 residues. The CDR3 spells CASSSYVAKNIQYF. CDR3 nucleotide sequence: TGTGCCAGCAGCTCATACGTAGCCAAAAACATTCAGTACTTC.

CDR3 coding DNA: TGTGCCAGCAGCCTCCGACCTACAAGGCAGTATTTT. Protein sequence: CASSLRPTRQYF. The chain is built from TRBV14 and TRBJ2-3, with no clear D. This CDR3 region has 12 residues. Per the germline V gene, CDR1 is SGHDN and CDR2 is FVKESK. The germline V and J ends were trimmed by 4 bases and 11 bases, with 13 bases remaining between them.

This clonotype was observed a handful of times. The V call is TRBV7-2, the J call TRBJ2-5; TRBD2 matches at 9 bases. Germline CDR1 is SGHTA and CDR2 is FQGNSA. This CDR3 comprises 18 residues. V lost 0 bases to trimming and J lost 4 bases; unmatched junction nucleotides: 12. The CDR3 sequence: CASSLAGAGGPSGETQYF. CDR3 bases: TGTGCCAGCAGCTTAGCGGGCGCGGGAGGGCCCTCGGGAGAGACCCAGTACTTC.

This chain links TRBV6-5 with TRBJ1-2; D gene uncertain. This CDR3 comprises 12 residues. V was cut by 8 bases and J by 3 bases, with 10 bases left in between. Per germline, CDR1 MNHEY and CDR2 SVGAGI. CDR3 DNA: TGTGCCAGCGGCGGAGGGTACTATGGCTACACCTTC. The encoded protein is CASGGGYYGYTF.

This clonotype was seen only a few times. The V and J genes are TRBV5-5 and TRBJ1-2, with D possibly TRBD1 on 6 matching bases. With 4 bases removed from V and 2 bases from J, the gap between germline ends came to 12 bases. CDR3 length: 14 residues. Germline CDR1 and CDR2: SGHKS and YYEKEE (reference sequence). CDR3 amino acids: CASSKGQINYGYTF. DNA for the CDR3: TGTGCCAGCAGCAAGGGACAAATAAACTATGGCTACACCTTC.

For this clonotype: A much larger clone lies a single base off, so this may be a read error. V is TRBV20-1 and J is TRBJ2-7, with D possibly matching TRBD2 (6 bases). This CDR3 spans 13 amino acids. Germline values: CDR1 DFQATT, CDR2 SNEGSKA (reference sequence). Trimming left V 6 bases short and J 5 bases short, with 17 bases between. CDR3 sequence (DNA): TGCAGTGCCCCTGGGACTGGGCCTCACGAGCAGTACTTC. Translated: CSAPGTGPHEQYF.

The chain joins TRBV10-3 to TRBJ1-1, with D hard to call. Per germline, CDR1 ENHRY and CDR2 SYGVKD. The V end was cut by 11 bases, the J end by 5 bases, with 12 bases between. The CDR3 totals 11 residues. CDR3 loop: CAATGGTEAFF. Written as DNA, the CDR3 is TGTGCCGCTACGGGAGGGACTGAAGCTTTCTTT.

This clonotype appeared a few times. CDR3 in amino acids: CATQGGSRTDTQYF. In DNA form, the CDR3 reads TGTGCCACCCAGGGGGGGAGTAGAACAGATACGCAGTATTTT. The chain combines TRBV6-5 with TRBJ2-3; TRBD1 or TRBD2 may be the D gene (7 bases each). This CDR3 spans 14 amino acids. V lost 10 bases and J 3 bases, leaving 17 bases between the germline ends. Germline V CDR1 and CDR2: MNHEY, SVGAGI.

In regard to this clonotype: This may come from a read error, since a much larger clone is one base off. The rearrangement uses TRBV5-1 and TRBJ2-4, with 7 bases identical to TRBD1. The CDR3 runs 14 residues. Germline V gene sequence: CDR1 SGHRS, CDR2 YFSETQ. CDR3 nucleotides: TGCGCCTGCAGCCCCGGGACAGCCCAAAACATTCAGTACTTC. The encoded protein is CACSPGTAQNIQYF.

The chain combines TRBV6-2 or TRBV6-3 with TRBJ2-1; 8 positions match TRBD2. The germline gives CDR1 MNHEY, CDR2 SVGEGT. V shed 7 bases and J 8 bases; nucleotides not matched to a gene: 4. The CDR3 is 12 amino acids. CDR3 amino acids: CASTGLAHEQFF. In DNA form, the CDR3 reads TGTGCCAGCACCGGACTAGCCCATGAGCAGTTCTTC.

This clonotype was picked up a small number of times. The CDR3, as DNA: TGTGCCAGCAGTTTCGCTCCGGGACAGGGTGGGGGGGCCTACAATGAGCAGTTCTTC. Translated, it gives CASSFAPGQGGGAYNEQFF. The V call is TRBV25-1, the J call TRBJ2-1, with 9 bases matching TRBD1. This CDR3 spans 19 amino acids. CDR1 MGHDK and CDR2 SYGVNS come from the germline V gene. The V segment lost 5 bases and the J segment 2 bases; nucleotides outside the gene matches: 16.

This clonotype was seen a handful of times. The chain joins TRBV7-9 to TRBJ2-7, with D perhaps matching TRBD1 (5 bases). The germline V gene has CDR1 SEHNR and CDR2 FQNEAQ (reference sequence). The CDR3 is 13 amino acids. Trimming removed 5 bases from V and 0 bases from J, with 8 bases in between. The CDR3 sequence is CASSHDSSYEQYF. The CDR3 region has the DNA TGTGCCAGCAGCCACGACAGCTCCTACGAGCAGTACTTC. Full variable domain (missing parts from reference TRBV7-9 and TRBJ2-7): DTGVSQNPRHKITKRGQNVTFRCDPISEHNRLYWYRQTLGQGPEFLTYFQNEAQLEKSRLLSDRFSAERPKGSFSTLEIQRTEQGDSAMYLCASSHDSSYEQYFGPGTRLTVT.

The gene calls are TRBV20-1 and TRBJ2-1; 9 bases are a match to TRBD2. Trimming removed 0 bases from V and 15 bases from J; junction bases left unmatched: 6. CDR1 is DFQATT and CDR2 is SNEGSKA in the germline V gene (reference sequence). This CDR3 spans 12 amino acids. The CDR3 here is CSAREASGDPFF. As DNA, the CDR3 is TGCAGTGCTAGAGAGGCTAGCGGGGACCCGTTCTTC.